The rows below give T cell receptor beta chains drawn from one sample of a study of blood T cell repertoires in COVID-19. Generated by immunoSEQ multiplex PCR, the TCRdb table keeps only in-frame clones and is missing some. The sample has about 220,000 clones, roughly 86% seen once; the top ten hold about a tenth. Material for sequencing was peripheral blood. The receptors were sampled from a woman aged 45-65 years with COVID-19, enrolled during active disease. Each CDR3 is given with its conserved first and last residue. A D gene is named only where the DNA matches it firmly. Clone size appears in some rows only: once, few, many, or a class for an expanded clone.

CDR3: CASSGAGAYNEQFF
DNA: TGTGCCAGCAGCGGAGCGGGGGCATACAATGAGCAGTTCTTC
J: TRBJ2-1
V: TRBV9
size: -
D: TRBD2

CDR3: CASSLGRHNEQFF
DNA: TGTGCCAGCAGTTTGGGCAGACACAATGAGCAGTTCTTC
J: TRBJ2-1
V: TRBV12-3/TRBV12-4
size: once
D: -

CDR3: CASSGGGSRDTQYF
DNA: TGTGCCAGCAGCGGAGGGGGCTCCAGAGATACGCAGTATTTT
J: TRBJ2-3
V: TRBV9
size: -
D: TRBD1

CDR3: CASSLGTINYGYTF
DNA: TGTGCCAGCAGCTTGGGTACTATTAACTATGGCTACACCTTC
J: TRBJ1-2
V: TRBV5-4
size: -
D: -

CDR3: CASSWTSGGAKTQYF
DNA: TGTGCCAGCAGCTGGACTAGCGGGGGGGCAAAGACCCAGTACTTC
J: TRBJ2-5
V: TRBV6-2/TRBV6-3
size: -
D: TRBD2

CDR3: CASSLNRGPGEQYF
DNA: TGTGCCAGCAGCCTAAACAGGGGGCCGGGGGAGCAGTACTTC
J: TRBJ2-7
V: TRBV7-8
size: -
D: TRBD1

CDR3: CASSQDEAEGTEAFF
DNA: TGCGCCAGCAGCCAAGATGAGGCAGAGGGAACTGAAGCTTTCTTT
J: TRBJ1-1
V: TRBV4-1
size: -
D: -

CDR3: CATRAGQGRSAFF
DNA: TGTGCCACCAGGGCGGGACAGGGGAGGTCCGCTTTCTTT
J: TRBJ1-1
V: TRBV24-1
size: -
D: TRBD1

CDR3: CAWALAGGDTQYF
DNA: TGTGCCTGGGCCCTAGCGGGGGGAGATACGCAGTATTTT
J: TRBJ2-3
V: TRBV30
size: -
D: TRBD2

CDR3: CASSDGPQGLGGYTF
DNA: TGTGCCAGCAGCGACGGCCCCCAGGGGTTGGGGGGCTACACCTTC
J: TRBJ1-2
V: TRBV6-4
size: -
D: -

CDR3: CASSATSGGRYNEQFF
DNA: TGTGCCAGCAGTGCCACTAGCGGGGGGCGTTACAATGAGCAGTTCTTC
J: TRBJ2-1
V: TRBV6-1
size: -
D: TRBD2

CDR3: CASSLGTGEGYTF
DNA: TGTGCCAGTAGTCTCGGGACAGGGGAAGGCTACACCTTC
J: TRBJ1-2
V: TRBV19
size: -
D: TRBD1

CDR3: CATSFRGQGYTEAFF
DNA: TGTGCCACCAGCTTTCGCGGACAGGGATACACTGAAGCTTTCTTT
J: TRBJ1-1
V: TRBV15
size: many
D: TRBD1

CDR3: CASSFTGAPGELFF
DNA: TGTGCCAGCAGCTTTACAGGGGCCCCCGGGGAGCTGTTTTTT
J: TRBJ2-2
V: TRBV5-5
size: -
D: TRBD1

CDR3: CASSQDRARELFF
DNA: TGCGCCAGCAGCCAAGATCGAGCAAGGGAGCTGTTTTTT
J: TRBJ2-2
V: TRBV4-3
size: -
D: -